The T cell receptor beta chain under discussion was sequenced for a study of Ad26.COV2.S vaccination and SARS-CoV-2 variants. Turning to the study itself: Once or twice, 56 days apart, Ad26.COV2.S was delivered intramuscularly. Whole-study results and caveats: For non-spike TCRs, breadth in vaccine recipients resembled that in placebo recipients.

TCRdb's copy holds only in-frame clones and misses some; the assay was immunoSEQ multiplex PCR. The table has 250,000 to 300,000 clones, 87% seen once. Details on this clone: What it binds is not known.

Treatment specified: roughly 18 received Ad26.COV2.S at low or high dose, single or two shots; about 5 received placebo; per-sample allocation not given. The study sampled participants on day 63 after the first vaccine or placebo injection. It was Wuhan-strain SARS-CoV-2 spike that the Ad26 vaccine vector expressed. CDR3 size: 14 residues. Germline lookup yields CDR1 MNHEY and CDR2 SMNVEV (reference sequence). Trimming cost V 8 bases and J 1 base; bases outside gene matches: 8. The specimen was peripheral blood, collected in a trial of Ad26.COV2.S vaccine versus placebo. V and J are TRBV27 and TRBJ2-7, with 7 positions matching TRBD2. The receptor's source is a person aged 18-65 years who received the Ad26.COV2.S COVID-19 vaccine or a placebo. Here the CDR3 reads CASRGRAGSYEQYF. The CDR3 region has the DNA TGTGCCAGCCGAGGGAGGGCGGGGTCCTACGAGCAGTACTTC.